This T cell receptor (beta chain) came from a study of blood T cell repertoires in COVID-19. Across the whole study: The origin of the acute and convalescent COVID-19 samples was the United States, Italy and Spain. T cells, B-cell-depleted T cells, or PBMCs provided the cDNA or gDNA that served as material.

V shed 4 bases and J 4 bases; nucleotides not matched to a gene: 4. CDR1 and CDR2 from the germline V gene are SGHNT and YENEEA. This CDR3 is 14 amino acids long. Authors' data handling: Reference gene primer amplification in the assay estimated nucleated cell counts. Profiled with immunoSEQ multiplex PCR; TCRdb holds only in-frame clones, not every one. The DNA gave D and trimming, while V, J and clone size come from that table. The table lists just under 65,000 clones, roughly 80% of them singletons, with roughly 39% in the top ten. The rearrangement links TRBV11-3 to TRBJ2-3; TRBD2 agrees at 8 bases. The sample comprised peripheral blood. The TCR sequence derives from a human donor in a cohort sampled during active COVID-19. The CDR3 bases are TGTGCCAGCAGCTCAGACGGGGGGGCAGATACGCAGTATTTT. As protein: CASSSDGGADTQYF.